This is a list of T cell receptor beta chains from one sample in a study of blood T cell repertoires in COVID-19. The assay was immunoSEQ multiplex PCR, and TCRdb's table has in-frame clones only and misses some. The sample contains 250,000 to 350,000 clones, 84% of which appear only once. The sequenced material came from peripheral blood. The receptor source for this set is a human donor with COVID-19, enrolled during active disease. The donor label of this sample is uncertain. Each CDR3 is given with its conserved first and last residue. D genes are given only for firm matches. Some rows mark clone size as missing; the rest say once, few, many or name a class of expanded clone.

few	TRBD1	TRBV5-1	TRBJ1-1	16	TGCGCCAGCAGCTTGGCAGGGGGGAACTTGAACACTGAAGCTTTCTTT	CASSLAGGNLNTEAFF
-	TRBD1	TRBV5-1	TRBJ1-2	14	TGCGCCAGCAGCGTACAGGGGGCGGATGGTGGCTACACCTTC	CASSVQGADGGYTF
-	TRBD2	TRBV11-2	TRBJ2-5	17	TGTGCCAGCAGCTTAGGGGCGGGAGTAAGATCTGGGGAGACCCAGTACTTC	CASSLGAGVRSGETQYF
once	TRBD2	TRBV18	TRBJ2-1	16	TGTGCCAGCTCACCATTAGGAAGGACTAGTGGTATTGAGCAGTTCTTC	CASSPLGRTSGIEQFF
many	-	TRBV19	TRBJ1-1	14	TGTGCCAGTACCCGACCGGGTTTGAACACTGAAGCTTTCTTT	CASTRPGLNTEAFF
-	TRBD2	TRBV7-2	TRBJ2-5	14	TGTGCCAGCCTCCTAGCGGCACGGGGGGAGACCCAGTACTTC	CASLLAARGETQYF
-	TRBD1	TRBV19	TRBJ2-3	16	TGTGCCAGTAGTCCCCGACAGGGTAATATTGCAGATACGCAGTATTTT	CASSPRQGNIADTQYF
-	TRBD2	TRBV18	TRBJ2-1	16	TGTGCCAGCTCACCGGGACTAGCGGGAGACTACAATGAGCAGTTCTTC	CASSPGLAGDYNEQFF
-	-	TRBV28	TRBJ1-5	15	TGTGCCAGCAGTCCAGCGGGAGAGAGCAATCAGCCCCAGCATTTT	CASSPAGESNQPQHF
-	-	TRBV7-8	TRBJ1-5	16	TGTGCCAGCAGCTTAGTCGGTAGCGATAGCAATCAGCCCCAGCATTTT	CASSLVGSDSNQPQHF
-	TRBD2	TRBV3-1/TRBV3-2	TRBJ2-5	16	TGTGCCAGCAGCCAAGGGGGTAGCGGGAGTTTGGAGACCCAGTACTTC	CASSQGGSGSLETQYF
-	TRBD2	TRBV5-1	TRBJ2-7	16	TGCGCCAGCAGCTTGGTACAGACTAGCGGATTCAACGAGCAGTACTTC	CASSLVQTSGFNEQYF
-	-	TRBV15	TRBJ1-2	15	TGTGCCACCAGCAGACCTACAGGTCTCAACTATGGCTACACCTTC	CATSRPTGLNYGYTF
-	TRBD1	TRBV5-1	TRBJ1-1	15	TGCGCCAGCAGCTTGGGGGGACAGGGGGACACTGAAGCTTTCTTT	CASSLGGQGDTEAFF
-	-	TRBV28	TRBJ1-1	12	TGTGCCAGCAGTATTACAGGGCAAGAAGCTTTCTTT	CASSITGQEAFF
-	TRBD1	TRBV7-8	TRBJ2-1	14	TGTGCCAGCAGCTTACGAGACAGGGCGGATGAGCAGTTCTTC	CASSLRDRADEQFF
once	TRBD1	TRBV9	TRBJ1-4	15	TGTGCCAGCAGCGTTCAGGGGACAGGGAATGAAAAACTGTTTTTT	CASSVQGTGNEKLFF
-	-	TRBV28	TRBJ1-1	13	TGTGCCAGCAGTTTGGGGACTTACACTGAAGCTTTCTTT	CASSLGTYTEAFF
-	-	TRBV6-1	TRBJ1-2	14	TGTGCCAGCAGTGACACAGGCGACGGGTATGGCTACACCTTC	CASSDTGDGYGYTF
-	-	TRBV10-3	TRBJ1-4	16	TGTGCCATCAGTGAGTCGGGCAGTGCAACTAATGAAAAACTGTTTTTT	CAISESGSATNEKLFF
few	TRBD1	TRBV19	TRBJ1-2	13	TGTGCCAGTAGAACGGACAGGGACTATGGCTACACCTTC	CASRTDRDYGYTF
-	-	TRBV7-3	TRBJ2-3	15	TGTGCCAGCAGCTTAAACGGGTTAAGCACAGATACGCAGTATTTT	CASSLNGLSTDTQYF
-	-	TRBV19	TRBJ1-1	14	TGTGCCAGTAGCCTTTCCTTGGAGGGGACTGAAGCTTTCTTT	CASSLSLEGTEAFF
-	-	TRBV19	TRBJ1-5	16	TGTGCCAGTAGTACCCGGACTGTGTTGGGCAATCAGCCCCAGCATTTT	CASSTRTVLGNQPQHF
-	-	TRBV29-1	TRBJ1-1	12	TGCAGCGTTGACCCAGGGGTCACTGAAGCTTTCTTT	CSVDPGVTEAFF
-	-	TRBV19	TRBJ1-2	14	TGTGCCAGTAGTATCCCACAGTTGGTACGAGGCTACACCTTC	CASSIPQLVRGYTF
-	TRBD1	TRBV27	TRBJ1-2	14	TGTGCCAGCAGTTTAGGGACAGGGGGCAGGGGCTACACCTTC	CASSLGTGGRGYTF
many	TRBD1	TRBV28	TRBJ1-1	14	TGTGCCAGCAACCAGGCCGGGACAGGGCTTGAAGCTTTCTTT	CASNQAGTGLEAFF
-	TRBD2	TRBV7-9	TRBJ2-1	14	TGTGCCAGCAGCCCTGGACTAGCGGGAGGGCCCAGCTTCTTC	CASSPGLAGGPSFF
-	TRBD2	TRBV12-3/TRBV12-4	TRBJ2-7	13	TGTGCCAGCTTAGCGGGAGCGTCCTACGAGCAGTACTTC	CASLAGASYEQYF
-	-	TRBV11-2	TRBJ1-2	14	TGTGCCAGCAGCACCCCGACAGGCCTCTATGGCTACACCTTC	CASSTPTGLYGYTF
-	TRBD2	TRBV9	TRBJ2-2	22	TGTGCCAGCAGCGTAGTGGCTAGACCGGGACTAGCGGGAGGGACGAACACCGGGGAGCTGTTTTTT	CASSVVARPGLAGGTNTGELFF
-	-	TRBV28	TRBJ2-7	15	TGTGCCAGCAGTTTTAGCGCGGGTGCAGGCTACGAGCAGTACTTC	CASSFSAGAGYEQYF
-	TRBD2	TRBV19	TRBJ2-1	15	TGTGCCAGTAGCGGGACTAGCGGGAACTACAATGAGCAGTTCTTC	CASSGTSGNYNEQFF
-	-	TRBV19	TRBJ1-5	13	TGTGCCAGTAGTTTCCGACAGAAGCAGCCCCAGCATTTT	CASSFRQKQPQHF
-	-	TRBV5-8	TRBJ1-5	17	TGTGCCAGCAGCTGGGACTGGGCAGCTGGACAAAGCCAGCCCCAGCATTTT	CASSWDWAAGQSQPQHF
-	-	TRBV7-2	TRBJ1-5	14	TGTGCCAGCAGCTCGAGACAGGGCAATCAGCCCCAGCATTTT	CASSSRQGNQPQHF
few	TRBD1	TRBV5-1	TRBJ2-1	15	TGCGCCAGCAGCTTGGCCTTACAGGGGGCCTTTGAGCAGTTCTTC	CASSLALQGAFEQFF
-	-	TRBV24-1	TRBJ2-3	12	TGTGCCACCAGTCGGGAGACAGATACGCAGTATTTT	CATSRETDTQYF
-	TRBD2	TRBV7-3	TRBJ2-1	16	TGTGCCAGCAGCGCGACTAGCGGGCGCTCCTACAATGAGCAGTTCTTC	CASSATSGRSYNEQFF
-	-	TRBV2	TRBJ1-1	13	TGTGCCAGCAGCCAACTTGCGGAGGGGACGGCTTTCTTT	CASSQLAEGTAFF
-	TRBD2	TRBV4-3	TRBJ2-1	16	TGCGCCAGCAGCCAAGATCGACTAGCCAAGTACAATGAGCAGTTCTTC	CASSQDRLAKYNEQFF
-	-	TRBV19	TRBJ2-7	15	TGTGCCAGTAGTGCCGAAACCAGGGGGGTCTACGAGCAGTACTTC	CASSAETRGVYEQYF
few	-	TRBV27	TRBJ1-1	16	TGTGCCAGCAGTTTATCGCTCGGGGGGGCGAACACTGAAGCTTTCTTT	CASSLSLGGANTEAFF
-	TRBD1	TRBV6-6	TRBJ1-2	13	TGTGCCAGCAGCACCGACAGGGACGGTGGCTACACCTTC	CASSTDRDGGYTF
-	TRBD1	TRBV28	TRBJ2-5	15	TGTGCCAGCAGTACCAACAGGGGGCGCGGCGAGACCCAGTACTTC	CASSTNRGRGETQYF
-	-	TRBV7-6	TRBJ2-3	16	TGTGCCAGCAGCTTAGGGGGACACCTCGACCGGGATACGCAGTATTTT	CASSLGGHLDRDTQYF
-	-	TRBV18	TRBJ2-3	14	TGTGCCAGCTTGTACCAGGCTAGCACAGATACGCAGTATTTT	CASLYQASTDTQYF